Listed below are T cell receptor beta chains from one sample, sequenced in a study of cytomegalovirus exposure and HLA in healthy donors. Here immunoSEQ multiplex PCR was the method, and the copy in TCRdb shows in-frame clones only, minus some. This repertoire shows about 110,000 clones, roughly 80% found once; its top ten account for 22%. Material for sequencing was PBMCs. The receptors originated from a young man in good health and CMV-seropositive. The CDR3 runs from the conserved cysteine through the conserved F or W. The D gene is left open where the match is weak. A row's size may be missing; if present it is once, few, many or a size class.

CDR3nt: TGTGCCAGCAGCTTAGGGAGCGAAGCTTTCTTT
CDR3aa: CASSLGSEAFF
d_gene: NA
abundance: NA
v_gene: TRBV7-2
j_gene: TRBJ1-1

CDR3nt: TGTGCCAGTACCTTTAAGGACAGGGACTATGGCTACACCTTC
CDR3aa: CASTFKDRDYGYTF
d_gene: TRBD1
abundance: NA
v_gene: TRBV19
j_gene: TRBJ1-2

CDR3nt: TGTGCCAGCAGTGAAATTTTAAGGCTAGCGGGGTTCACAGATACGCAGTATTTT
CDR3aa: CASSEILRLAGFTDTQYF
d_gene: TRBD2
abundance: NA
v_gene: TRBV6-1
j_gene: TRBJ2-3

CDR3nt: TGTGCCAGCAGTGAAGCGCGGGCAGACCAAGAGACCCAGTACTTC
CDR3aa: CASSEARADQETQYF
d_gene: NA
abundance: NA
v_gene: TRBV2
j_gene: TRBJ2-5

CDR3nt: TGCGCCAGCAGGTCAACCGGGACTAACAATGAGCAGTTCTTC
CDR3aa: CASRSTGTNNEQFF
d_gene: TRBD2
abundance: NA
v_gene: TRBV5-1
j_gene: TRBJ2-1

CDR3nt: TGTGCCAGCAGCCAGGGACTCGGGTATGGCTACACCTTC
CDR3aa: CASSQGLGYGYTF
d_gene: NA
abundance: few
v_gene: TRBV14
j_gene: TRBJ1-2

CDR3nt: TGTGCCAGCAGTCGTCGGCGGGGGACAGGGGGGCTAGGCGACTATGGCTACACCTTC
CDR3aa: CASSRRRGTGGLGDYGYTF
d_gene: TRBD1
abundance: NA
v_gene: TRBV28
j_gene: TRBJ1-2

CDR3nt: TGTGCCAGCAGCTTAGGGACAGGGGGCCAAGGGACCCAGTACTTC
CDR3aa: CASSLGTGGQGTQYF
d_gene: TRBD1
abundance: NA
v_gene: TRBV11-2
j_gene: TRBJ2-5

CDR3nt: TGTGCCACCCACAATAAGAATCAGCCCCAGCATTTT
CDR3aa: CATHNKNQPQHF
d_gene: NA
abundance: NA
v_gene: TRBV5-4
j_gene: TRBJ1-5

CDR3nt: TGTGCCAGTAGGAAGCCCCCCGGACAGGGCGACACTGAAGCTTTCTTT
CDR3aa: CASRKPPGQGDTEAFF
d_gene: TRBD1
abundance: NA
v_gene: TRBV19
j_gene: TRBJ1-1

CDR3nt: TGTGCCAGCAGTCCCAACAGGGGGATCTACTATGGCTACACCTTC
CDR3aa: CASSPNRGIYYGYTF
d_gene: TRBD1
abundance: NA
v_gene: TRBV6-1
j_gene: TRBJ1-2

CDR3nt: TGTGCCAGCAGTACAGGGTTAAATCAGCCCCAGCATTTT
CDR3aa: CASSTGLNQPQHF
d_gene: NA
abundance: NA
v_gene: TRBV6-1
j_gene: TRBJ1-5

CDR3nt: TGTGCCAGCAGTGACTCGTATAGCGGGAGTTACAATGAGCAGTTCTTC
CDR3aa: CASSDSYSGSYNEQFF
d_gene: TRBD2
abundance: NA
v_gene: TRBV6-4
j_gene: TRBJ2-1

CDR3nt: TGTGCCAGCAGCTCAGGGTCGCCCGAGCAGTTCTTC
CDR3aa: CASSSGSPEQFF
d_gene: NA
abundance: NA
v_gene: TRBV7-8
j_gene: TRBJ2-1

CDR3nt: TGTGCCAGCAGTGAAGTAGGGGGTCCAGATACGCAGTATTTT
CDR3aa: CASSEVGGPDTQYF
d_gene: NA
abundance: NA
v_gene: TRBV6-1
j_gene: TRBJ2-3

CDR3nt: TGTGCCAGCAGCGTAGGGGGCGGGAGTATTTACAATGAGCAGTTCTTC
CDR3aa: CASSVGGGSIYNEQFF
d_gene: TRBD2
abundance: NA
v_gene: TRBV9
j_gene: TRBJ2-1

CDR3nt: TGTGCCAGCAGCGTAGCACTAGAAGAGACCCAGTACTTC
CDR3aa: CASSVALEETQYF
d_gene: NA
abundance: NA
v_gene: TRBV9
j_gene: TRBJ2-5